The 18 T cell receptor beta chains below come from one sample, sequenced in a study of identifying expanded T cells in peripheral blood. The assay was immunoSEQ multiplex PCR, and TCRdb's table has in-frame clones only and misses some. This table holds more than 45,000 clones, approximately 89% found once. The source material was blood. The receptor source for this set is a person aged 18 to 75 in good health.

CDR3 protein: CASSSGSPGEQFF. As DNA, the CDR3 is TGTGCCAGCAGCTCGGGTAGCCCGGGGGAGCAGTTCTTC. The chain employs TRBV7-9 and TRBJ2-1, with D possibly TRBD2 on 5 matching bases. V shed 4 bases and J shed 10 bases, with 14 bases lying between them. Germline V lookup: CDR1 SEHNR, CDR2 FQNEAQ (reference sequence). The CDR3 has 13 amino acids.

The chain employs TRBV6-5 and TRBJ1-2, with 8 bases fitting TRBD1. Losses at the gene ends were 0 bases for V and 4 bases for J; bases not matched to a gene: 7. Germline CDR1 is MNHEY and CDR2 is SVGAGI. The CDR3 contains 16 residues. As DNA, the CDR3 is TGTGCCAGCAGTTACTCACGGACAGGGAGTGTCTATGGCTACACCTTC. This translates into CASSYSRTGSVYGYTF.

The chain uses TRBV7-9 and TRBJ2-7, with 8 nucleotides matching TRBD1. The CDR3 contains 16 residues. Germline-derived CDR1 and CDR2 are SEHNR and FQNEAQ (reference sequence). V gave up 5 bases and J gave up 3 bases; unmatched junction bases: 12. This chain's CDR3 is CASSPGPGTGFYEQYF. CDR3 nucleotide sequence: TGTGCCAGCAGCCCCGGTCCCGGGACAGGTTTCTACGAGCAGTACTTC.

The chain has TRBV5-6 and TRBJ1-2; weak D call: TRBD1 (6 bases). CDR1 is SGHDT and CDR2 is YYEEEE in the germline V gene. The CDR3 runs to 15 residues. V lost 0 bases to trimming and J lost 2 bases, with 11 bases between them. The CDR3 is CASSLVGTQNYGYTF. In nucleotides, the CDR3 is TGTGCCAGCAGCTTGGTTGGGACACAAAACTATGGCTACACCTTC.

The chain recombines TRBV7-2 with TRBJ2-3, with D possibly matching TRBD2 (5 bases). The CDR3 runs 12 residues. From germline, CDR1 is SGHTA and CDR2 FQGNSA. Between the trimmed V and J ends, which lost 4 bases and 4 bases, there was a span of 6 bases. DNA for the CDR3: TGTGCCAGCAGCTCAGCGGCAGATACGCAGTATTTT. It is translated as CASSSAADTQYF.

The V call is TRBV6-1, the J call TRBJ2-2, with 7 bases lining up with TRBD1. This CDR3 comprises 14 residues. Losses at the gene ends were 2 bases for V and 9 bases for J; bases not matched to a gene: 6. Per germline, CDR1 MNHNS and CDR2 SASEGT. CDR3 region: CASSEQGVDRELFF. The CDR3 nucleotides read TGTGCCAGCAGTGAACAGGGGGTGGATCGGGAGCTGTTTTTT.

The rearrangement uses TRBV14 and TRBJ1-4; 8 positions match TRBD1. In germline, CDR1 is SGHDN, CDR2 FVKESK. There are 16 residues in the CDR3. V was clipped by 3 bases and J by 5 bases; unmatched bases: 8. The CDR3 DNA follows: TGTGCCAGCAGCCATGTCAGGGGGCTGGGGAATGAAAAACTGTTTTTT. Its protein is CASSHVRGLGNEKLFF.

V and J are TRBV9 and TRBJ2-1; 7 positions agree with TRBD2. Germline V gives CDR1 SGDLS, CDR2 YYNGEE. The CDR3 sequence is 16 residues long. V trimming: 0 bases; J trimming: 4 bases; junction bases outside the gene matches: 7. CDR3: CASSVEPSGDYNEQFF. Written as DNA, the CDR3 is TGTGCCAGCAGCGTAGAACCCAGCGGGGATTACAATGAGCAGTTCTTC.

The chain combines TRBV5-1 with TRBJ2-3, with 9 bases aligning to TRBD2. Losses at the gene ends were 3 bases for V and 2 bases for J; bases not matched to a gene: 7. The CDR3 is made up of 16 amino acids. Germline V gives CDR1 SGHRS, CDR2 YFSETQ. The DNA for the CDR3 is TGCGCCAGCAGCTCAAATAGCGGGAGTGCCACAGATACGCAGTATTTT. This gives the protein CASSSNSGSATDTQYF.

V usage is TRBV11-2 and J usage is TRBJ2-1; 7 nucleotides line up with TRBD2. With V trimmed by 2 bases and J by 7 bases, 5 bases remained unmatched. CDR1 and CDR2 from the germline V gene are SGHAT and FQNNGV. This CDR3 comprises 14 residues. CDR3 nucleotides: TGTGCCAGCAGCTTATTTGGCGGGAGTAATGAGCAGTTCTTC. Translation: CASSLFGGSNEQFF.

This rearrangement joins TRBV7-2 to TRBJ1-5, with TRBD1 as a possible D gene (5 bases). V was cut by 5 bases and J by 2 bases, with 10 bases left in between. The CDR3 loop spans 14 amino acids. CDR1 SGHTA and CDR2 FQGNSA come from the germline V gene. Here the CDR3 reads CASSIGTGNQPQHF. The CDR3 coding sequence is TGTGCCAGCAGCATCGGGACCGGCAATCAGCCCCAGCATTTT.

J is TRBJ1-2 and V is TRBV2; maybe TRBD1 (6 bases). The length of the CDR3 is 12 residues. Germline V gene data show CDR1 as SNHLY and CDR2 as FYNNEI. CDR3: CAGGRNGYGYTF. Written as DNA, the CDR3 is TGTGCAGGGGGGAGAAATGGCTATGGCTACACCTTC.

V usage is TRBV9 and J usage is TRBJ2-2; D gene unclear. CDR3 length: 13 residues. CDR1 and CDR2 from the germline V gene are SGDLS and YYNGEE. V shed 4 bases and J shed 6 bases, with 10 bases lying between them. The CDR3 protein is CASSSDVAGELFF. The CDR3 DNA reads TGTGCCAGCAGCTCCGACGTGGCCGGGGAGCTGTTTTTT.

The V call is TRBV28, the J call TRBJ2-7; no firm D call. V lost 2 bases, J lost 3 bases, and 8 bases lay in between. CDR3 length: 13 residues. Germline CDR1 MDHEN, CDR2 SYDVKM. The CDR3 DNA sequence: TGTGCCAGCAGTTTAGTGGCAGACTACGAGCAGTACTTC. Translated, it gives CASSLVADYEQYF.

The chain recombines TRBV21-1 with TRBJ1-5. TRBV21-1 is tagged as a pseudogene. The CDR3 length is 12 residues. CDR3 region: CASSNHPWPQHF. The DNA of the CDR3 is TGTGCCAGCAGCAATCACCCGTGGCCCCAGCATTTT.

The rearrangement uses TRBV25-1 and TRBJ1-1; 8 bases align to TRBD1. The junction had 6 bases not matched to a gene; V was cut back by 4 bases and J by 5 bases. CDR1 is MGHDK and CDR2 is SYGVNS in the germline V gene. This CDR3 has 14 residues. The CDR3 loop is CASSGWTGRTEAFF. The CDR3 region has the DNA TGTGCCAGCAGTGGCTGGACAGGGCGGACTGAAGCTTTCTTT. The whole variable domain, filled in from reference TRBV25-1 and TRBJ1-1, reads EADIYQTPRYLVIGTGKKITLECSQTMGHDKMYWYQQDPGMELHLIHYSYGVNSTEKGDLSSESTVSRIRTEHFPLTLESARPSHTSQYLCASSGWTGRTEAFFGQGTRLTVV.

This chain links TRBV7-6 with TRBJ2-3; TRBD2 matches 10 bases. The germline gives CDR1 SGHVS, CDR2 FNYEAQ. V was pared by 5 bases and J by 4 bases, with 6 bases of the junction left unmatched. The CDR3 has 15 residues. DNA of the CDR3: TGTGCCAGCAGCCCCCGGACTAGCGGCCCAGATACGCAGTATTTT. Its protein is CASSPRTSGPDTQYF.

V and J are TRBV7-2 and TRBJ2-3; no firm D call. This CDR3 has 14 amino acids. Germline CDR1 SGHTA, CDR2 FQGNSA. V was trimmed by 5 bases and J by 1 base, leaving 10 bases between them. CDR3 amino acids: CASSQEWGTDTQYF. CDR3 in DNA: TGTGCCAGCAGCCAGGAGTGGGGCACAGATACGCAGTATTTT.